The 5 T cell receptor beta chains in this list originate from one sample, sequenced in a study of Tregs in tolerant kidney transplant recipients. Recipients received nonmyeloablative bone marrow transplants from related graft donors, with transient mixed chimerism. Assay: immunoSEQ multiplex PCR; the TCRdb copy retains only in-frame clones and omits some. The table includes 95,000 or so clones, roughly 93% detected once. Sequences were derived from CD4+ T cells from blood (PBMCs), sampled 12 months after the transplant. All receptors derive from a human patient who received a combined kidney and bone marrow transplant. The graft donor may account for some of the T cells.

The chain recombines TRBV9 with TRBJ2-1; 10 bases are shared with TRBD2. Germline V gene lookup returns CDR1 SGDLS and CDR2 YYNGEE. Trimming cost V 3 bases and J 4 bases; bases outside gene matches: 7. This CDR3 is 16 amino acids long. The CDR3 sequence is CASSALAGVEYNEQFF. CDR3 in DNA: TGTGCCAGCAGCGCCCTAGCGGGAGTGGAGTACAATGAGCAGTTCTTC. Variable domain in full (rest from reference TRBV9 and TRBJ2-1): DSGVTQTPKHLITATGQRVTLRCSPRSGDLSVYWYQQSLDQGLQFLIQYYNGEERAKGNILERFSAQQFPDLHSELNLSSLELGDSALYFCASSALAGVEYNEQFFGPGTRLTVL.

This chain joins TRBV7-2 and TRBJ2-7; 7 bases fit TRBD1. CDR1 and CDR2 (germline): SGHTA, FQGNSA. This CDR3 is 15 amino acids long. V lost 5 bases to trimming and J lost 2 bases; unmatched junction nucleotides: 9. This CDR3 is CASSPTSGQTYEQYF. CDR3 bases: TGTGCCAGCAGCCCCACCTCGGGACAGACCTACGAGCAGTACTTC.

The CDR3 DNA reads as TGTGCCAGCAGCGTAGCTGCCGGGCAGCCCCAGCATTTT. This gives the protein CASSVAAGQPQHF. This sequence joins TRBV9 and TRBJ1-5; D gene ambiguous. Trimming shortened V by 0 bases and J by 7 bases, and 8 bases separated the two germline ends. The CDR3 extends over 13 amino acids. In germline, CDR1 is SGDLS, CDR2 YYNGEE. The full variable domain, rest sourced from reference TRBV9 and TRBJ1-5, is DSGVTQTPKHLITATGQRVTLRCSPRSGDLSVYWYQQSLDQGLQFLIQYYNGEERAKGNILERFSAQQFPDLHSELNLSSLELGDSALYFCASSVAAGQPQHFGDGTRLSIL.

V is TRBV7-9 and J is TRBJ2-7, with D possibly TRBD2 on 6 matching bases. In germline, CDR1 is SEHNR, CDR2 FQNEAQ (reference sequence). This CDR3 contains 12 residues. V was pared by 4 bases and J by 5 bases, with 9 bases between. CDR3 in DNA: TGTGCCAGCAGCTCAACGGGGGACGAGCAGTACTTC. This codes for CASSSTGDEQYF. Full variable domain (remainder filled in from reference TRBV7-9 and TRBJ2-7): DTGVSQNPRHKITKRGQNVTFRCDPISEHNRLYWYRQTLGQGPEFLTYFQNEAQLEKSRLLSDRFSAERPKGSFSTLEIQRTEQGDSAMYLCASSSTGDEQYFGPGTRLTVT.

This chain links TRBV9 with TRBJ2-3; TRBD2 aligns across 7 bases. CDR1 is SGDLS and CDR2 is YYNGEE in the germline V gene. This CDR3 comprises 16 residues. V shed 4 bases and J 4 bases; nucleotides not matched to a gene: 12. The DNA for the CDR3 is TGTGCCAGCAGCCCAGTGACTAGCAACGTTGCAGATACGCAGTATTTT. It yields the protein CASSPVTSNVADTQYF.